The 30 T cell receptor beta chains in this list originate from one sample, sequenced in a study of blood T cell repertoires in COVID-19. This table comes from immunoSEQ multiplex PCR, and its TCRdb copy is limited to in-frame clones, with some not included. The sample consists of roughly 220,000 clones, about 86% of them appearing once. The sample taken for sequencing was PBMCs or T cells enriched from blood (not recorded which). The origin of the receptors is a woman aged 50 to 60 with acute COVID-19.

This clone has more than one count but fewer than ten. The chain links TRBV7-9 to TRBJ2-1; D perhaps matches TRBD2 (5 bases). There are 16 residues in the CDR3. Trimming took 1 base from V and 0 from J, leaving 10 bases between them. The germline gives CDR1 SEHNR, CDR2 FQNEAQ (reference sequence). The CDR3 coding sequence is TGTGCCAGCAGCTTAGAGCGGTCGAGCTCCTACAATGAGCAGTTCTTC. It yields the protein CASSLERSSSYNEQFF. The full variable domain, rest sourced from reference TRBV7-9 and TRBJ2-1, is DTGVSQNPRHKITKRGQNVTFRCDPISEHNRLYWYRQTLGQGPEFLTYFQNEAQLEKSRLLSDRFSAERPKGSFSTLEIQRTEQGDSAMYLCASSLERSSSYNEQFFGPGTRLTVL.

This clone was detected a few times. The gene calls are TRBV11-2 and TRBJ1-2, with TRBD1 matching 8 bases. CDR3 length equals 15 residues. Germline trimming cut 5 bases from V and 6 bases from J; bases unmatched to any gene: 11. Germline assignment: CDR1 SGHAT and CDR2 FQNNGV. CDR3 region: CASSPTQGAFDGYTF. In DNA, the CDR3 is TGTGCCAGCAGCCCGACTCAGGGGGCTTTTGATGGCTACACCTTC.

This chain uses TRBV5-4 with TRBJ2-1, with TRBD1 identical over 10 bases. V dropped 5 bases and J dropped 5; count of bases not matched to a gene: 7. CDR1 is SGHNT, CDR2 YYREEE, per germline (reference sequence). The CDR3 totals 15 residues. DNA of the CDR3: TGTGCCAGCAGTTACGACAGGGGGCGCGACAATGAGCAGTTCTTC. Translating it yields CASSYDRGRDNEQFF.

This chain uses TRBV27 with TRBJ2-7; 12 bases are a match to TRBD2. The junction had 2 bases not matched to a gene; V was cut back by 5 bases and J by 3 bases. This CDR3 has 14 amino acids. Germline V gene data show CDR1 as MNHEY and CDR2 as SMNVEV (reference sequence). In DNA, the CDR3 is TGTGCCAGCAGTGTGACTAGCGGGAGCTACGAGCAGTACTTC. Translated, it gives CASSVTSGSYEQYF.

This sequence joins TRBV3-1 (or the pseudogene TRBV3-2) and TRBJ2-7, with 15 bases fitting TRBD2. The V gene end was trimmed by 3 bases and the J gene end by 1 base; junction bases not matched to a gene: 4. This CDR3 has 17 residues. The V gene's germline CDR1 is LGHDT and CDR2 YNNKEL (reference sequence). The CDR3 region is CASSQGLAGGLSYEQYF. The CDR3 nucleotides read TGTGCCAGCAGCCAGGGACTAGCGGGAGGTCTGTCCTACGAGCAGTACTTC.

This clone was found a few times. The chain joins TRBV9 to TRBJ1-6, with 11 bases fitting TRBD1. CDR1 and CDR2 (germline): SGDLS, YYNGEE. The CDR3 sequence is 15 residues long. The ends lost 4 bases at V and 6 bases at J; junction bases unmatched: 3. CDR3 region: CASSRGTGGNSPLHF. Here the CDR3 DNA reads TGTGCCAGCAGCAGGGGGACAGGGGGTAATTCACCCCTCCACTTT.

This sequence joins TRBV2 and TRBJ1-4, with 8 bases aligning to TRBD1. V shed 7 bases, J shed 4 bases, and the junction held 8 bases outside the gene matches. Germline assignment: CDR1 SNHLY and CDR2 FYNNEI. CDR3 size: 15 residues. The CDR3 nucleotides read TGTGCCAGCACACAGACAGGGGTGGGTAATGAAAAACTGTTTTTT. The encoded protein is CASTQTGVGNEKLFF.

This clone has a handful of counts. V and J are TRBV7-6 and TRBJ1-2, with D uncertain. V lost 4 bases and J 4 bases, leaving 10 bases between the germline ends. Germline CDR1 and CDR2: SGHVS and FNYEAQ. The length of the CDR3 is 13 residues. Written as DNA, the CDR3 is TGTGCCAGCAGCTCGGGCCGGGGCTATGGCTACACCTTC. This gives the protein CASSSGRGYGYTF. Complete variable domain (other parts from reference TRBV7-6 and TRBJ1-2): GAGVSQSPRYKVTKRGQDVALRCDPISGHVSLYWYRQALGQGPEFLTYFNYEAQQDKSGLPNDRFSAERPEGSISTLTIQRTEQRDSAMYRCASSSGRGYGYTFGSGTRLTVV.

The chain is built from TRBV6-5 and TRBJ2-4; D uncertain. Germline CDR1 is MNHEY and CDR2 is SVGAGI. V lost 5 bases and J 6 bases, leaving 17 bases between the germline ends. CDR3 size: 15 residues. The CDR3 reads CASSPPPWPPNIQYF. The CDR3 region has the DNA TGTGCCAGCAGTCCACCCCCCTGGCCACCAAACATTCAGTACTTC.

V is TRBV18 and J is TRBJ2-5; possible D gene TRBD1, 6 bases. The V and J ends lost 0 bases and 0 bases respectively, with 8 bases between them. The CDR3 contains 15 residues. Per germline, CDR1 KGHSH and CDR2 LQKENI. CDR3: CASSPPGTNQETQYF. For the CDR3, the DNA is TGTGCCAGCTCACCACCAGGGACAAACCAAGAGACCCAGTACTTC. The variable domain in full, completed from reference TRBV18 and TRBJ2-5, reads NAGVMQNPRHLVRRRGQEARLRCSPMKGHSHVYWYRQLPEEGLKFMVYLQKENIIDESGMPKERFSAEFPKEGPSILRIQQVVRGDSAAYFCASSPPGTNQETQYFGPGTRLLVL.

The rearrangement uses TRBV4-1 and TRBJ1-6; D gene ambiguous. CDR3 length: 13 amino acids. V dropped 0 bases and J dropped 12 bases, with 9 bases sitting between them. CDR1 and CDR2 (germline): MGHRA, YSYEKL. The CDR3 loop reads CASSQELARPLHF. In nucleotides, the CDR3 is TGCGCCAGCAGCCAAGAATTAGCAAGACCCCTCCACTTT.

The V and J genes are TRBV5-1 and TRBJ2-3, with TRBD2 identical over 14 bases. The CDR3 runs 16 residues. Germline trimming cut 3 bases from V and 2 bases from J; bases unmatched to any gene: 2. Germline V gene data show CDR1 as SGHRS and CDR2 as YFSETQ. CDR3 sequence (DNA): TGCGCCAGCAGCTCGGGACTAGCGGGAGCCACAGATACGCAGTATTTT. Translating gives CASSSGLAGATDTQYF.

The rearrangement uses TRBV18 and TRBJ1-4; D is undetermined. This CDR3 has 17 amino acids. Germline values: CDR1 KGHSH, CDR2 LQKENI. Trimming pared 1 base from V and 0 bases from J, leaving 12 bases between. CDR3: CASSPLLGSATNEKLFF. The CDR3 nucleotides are TGTGCCAGCTCACCACTGCTTGGCTCTGCAACTAATGAAAAACTGTTTTTT.

This chain connects TRBV7-9 to TRBJ2-5; 8 positions agree with TRBD2. V lost 5 bases and J lost 2; bases outside the gene matches: 7. Germline V gene data show CDR1 as SEHNR and CDR2 as FQNEAQ (reference sequence). This CDR3 has 15 residues. This CDR3 is CASSLTSAHQETQYF. The CDR3 DNA sequence: TGTGCCAGCAGCCTGACTAGCGCGCATCAAGAGACCCAGTACTTC.

The rearrangement links TRBV12-3 or TRBV12-4 to TRBJ2-3; D is unresolved. The CDR3 totals 11 residues. The ends were cut back, 7 bases at V and 5 bases at J, with 7 bases in the middle. The CDR3 DNA reads as TGTGCCAGCACCCCGGGAGATACGCAGTATTTT. This gives the protein CASTPGDTQYF.

V and J are TRBV12-3 or TRBV12-4 and TRBJ2-2; D is possibly TRBD2 (5 bases). The ends were cut back, 5 bases at V and 4 bases at J, with 8 bases in the middle. The CDR3 is 13 amino acids. The DNA for the CDR3 is TGTGCCAGCAGTCCCCGGGGCACCGGGGAGCTGTTTTTT. This translates into CASSPRGTGELFF.

The chain has TRBV6-2 or TRBV6-3 and TRBJ2-5; 9 bases are shared with TRBD1. Germline V gene lookup returns CDR1 MNHEY and CDR2 SVGEGT. Trimming cost V 3 bases and J 1 base; bases outside gene matches: 9. The CDR3 sequence is 17 residues long. CDR3 amino acids: CASSYLPGTGPQETQYF. CDR3 sequence (DNA): TGTGCCAGCAGTTATCTTCCCGGGACAGGGCCCCAAGAGACCCAGTACTTC.

The J gene is TRBJ1-2, the V gene TRBV11-3, with D possibly being TRBD1 (6 bases). V lost 4 bases and J lost 6, with 21 bases in between. CDR3 length equals 16 residues. CDR1 is SGHNT and CDR2 is YENEEA in the germline V gene. The CDR3 DNA sequence: TGTGCCAGCAGCTCTGGGGCGGGCCAGGGGTGGGATGGCTACACCTTC. As protein: CASSSGAGQGWDGYTF.

This chain joins TRBV19 and TRBJ2-7, with D possibly TRBD2 on 7 matching bases. With 10 bases removed from V and 3 bases from J, the gap between germline ends came to 19 bases. CDR1 and CDR2 from the germline V gene are LNHDA and SQIVND (reference sequence). CDR3 size: 14 residues. The CDR3 spells CATRRAGDYYEQYF. The CDR3 DNA reads as TGTGCCACCAGGCGGGCAGGGGACTACTACGAGCAGTACTTC. Full variable domain (remainder filled in from reference TRBV19 and TRBJ2-7): DGGITQSPKYLFRKEGQNVTLSCEQNLNHDAMYWYRQDPGQGLRLIYYSQIVNDFQKGDIAEGYSVSREKKESFPLTVTSAQKNPTAFYLCATRRAGDYYEQYFGPGTRLTVT.

The chain uses TRBV28 and TRBJ1-5; D is uncertain. Trimming cost V 3 bases and J 5 bases, with 20 bases left between them. The germline CDR1 and CDR2 sequences are MDHEN and SYDVKM. The CDR3 has 17 residues. As DNA, the CDR3 is TGTGCCAGCAGTTTCCCCCTTGTGAGGGATTGGGATCAGCCCCAGCATTTT. This translates into CASSFPLVRDWDQPQHF.

This clone was seen a few times. The chain carries TRBV30 and TRBJ1-2, with 8 positions matching TRBD1. This CDR3 is built from 13 residues. Germline V gene data show CDR1 as GTSNPN and CDR2 as SVGIG (reference sequence). The ends lost 2 bases at V and 8 bases at J; junction bases unmatched: 7. The CDR3 is CAWSRQGAGGYTF. For the CDR3, the DNA is TGTGCCTGGAGTAGGCAGGGGGCAGGAGGCTACACCTTC.

In this sample, this clone turned up a few times. The chain recombines TRBV3-1 (or the pseudogene TRBV3-2) with TRBJ1-1, with a tentative D call TRBD1 (5 bases). CDR3 length: 13 amino acids. The V gene's germline CDR1 is LGHDT and CDR2 YNNKEL (reference sequence). The V end lost 1 base, the J end lost 5 bases, and 8 bases lay between the germline ends. CDR3 DNA: TGTGCCAGCAGCCAAGGTAGGGGTACTGAAGCTTTCTTT. Translation: CASSQGRGTEAFF.

The chain has TRBV4-3 and TRBJ2-1; D not resolved. Germline values: CDR1 LGHNA, CDR2 YSLEER. Trimming took 0 bases from V and 10 from J, leaving 13 bases between them. The CDR3 contains 14 residues. The CDR3 protein is CASSQDLVVYEQFF. The CDR3 bases are TGCGCCAGCAGCCAAGATTTGGTAGTCTACGAGCAGTTCTTC.

The V gene is TRBV4-1, the J gene TRBJ1-5; TRBD1 aligns across 9 bases. The J segment lost 6 bases and the V segment lost 1 base, leaving 7 bases of the junction unmatched. CDR1 and CDR2 (germline): MGHRA, YSYEKL. This CDR3 spans 16 amino acids. CDR3 nucleotides: TGCGCCAGCAGCCAAGGGTTACAGGGGGCGATTCAGCCCCAGCATTTT. It translates to CASSQGLQGAIQPQHF.

V and J are TRBV12-3 or TRBV12-4 and TRBJ2-7, with TRBD1 matching over 7 bases. This CDR3 is 13 amino acids long. The junction had 1 base not matched to a gene; V was cut back by 3 bases and J by 2 bases. The CDR3 nucleotides are TGTGCCAGCAGTTTCCAGGGGGCCTACGAGCAGTACTTC. This encodes CASSFQGAYEQYF.

CDR3 residues: CASSLPDRHTEAFF. CDR3 DNA: TGTGCCAGCAGTTTACCCGATCGACATACTGAAGCTTTCTTT. The V and J genes are TRBV28 and TRBJ1-1; D remains ambiguous. The germline V gene encodes CDR1 MDHEN and CDR2 SYDVKM. Trimming cost V 2 bases and J 5 bases, with 12 bases left between them. There are 14 residues in the CDR3.

The chain carries TRBV28 and TRBJ2-7; D is perhaps TRBD2 (6 bases). Per the germline V gene, CDR1 is MDHEN and CDR2 is SYDVKM. Trimming removed 4 bases at V and 9 bases at J, with 19 bases between. The CDR3 length is 14 residues. As DNA, the CDR3 is TGTGCCAGCAGTTCCGGGCCAAAGCTGCGGGGGCAGTACTTC. It is translated as CASSSGPKLRGQYF.

The chain links TRBV7-9 to TRBJ2-7, with a tentative D call TRBD1 (6 bases). Trimming removed 5 bases from V and 0 bases from J, with 11 bases in between. Looked up from germline, CDR1 is SEHNR and CDR2 is FQNEAQ (reference sequence). The length of the CDR3 is 14 residues. CDR3 in amino acids: CASSPRTDSYEQYF. CDR3 nucleotides: TGTGCCAGCAGCCCCCGGACAGACTCCTACGAGCAGTACTTC.

V is TRBV5-1 and J is TRBJ2-7, with 14 bases that match TRBD2. Germline CDR1 is SGHRS and CDR2 is YFSETQ. The CDR3 extends over 16 amino acids. J lost 6 bases, V lost 4 bases, and 9 bases had no gene match. CDR3 nucleotides: TGCGCCAGCAGCACGGCCGGGACTAGCGGGAGTTTCGAGCAGTACTTC. This encodes CASSTAGTSGSFEQYF.

V gene TRBV20-1 combines with J gene TRBJ2-3; a weak D match, TRBD2 (6 bases). This CDR3 has 11 amino acids. Germline assignment: CDR1 DFQATT and CDR2 SNEGSKA (reference sequence). V lost 4 bases and J lost 5, with 7 bases in between. The CDR3 loop reads CSATSVDTQYF. CDR3 sequence (DNA): TGCAGTGCTACTAGCGTAGATACGCAGTATTTT.